This passage covers 27 T cell receptor beta chains from one sample sequenced in a study of long-term antiretroviral therapy in people with HIV. Version v3.0 of the immunoSEQ assay ran at survey level. The table came from immunoSEQ multiplex PCR; TCRdb's copy has only in-frame clones and leaves some out. The sample consists of about 16,000 clones, roughly 88% of them appearing once. The source was unsorted PBMCs, collected 0.7 years before starting antiretroviral therapy. The receptors derive from a man aged 45-60 years with HIV.

The J gene is TRBJ2-5, the V gene TRBV5-4, with 8 bases lining up with TRBD2. V gave up 4 bases and J gave up 1 base; unmatched junction bases: 6. The CDR3 consists of 15 residues. Germline CDR1 is SGHNT and CDR2 is YYREEE (reference sequence). CDR3 DNA sequence: TGTGCCAGCAGCCATCCCGGGACTAGCCAAGAGACCCAGTACTTC. It yields the protein CASSHPGTSQETQYF.

This clone was detected only once. The CDR3 DNA reads as TGCGCCAGCAGCTTGGTGGGAAACTCCTACAATGAGCAGTTCTTC. As protein: CASSLVGNSYNEQFF. The V gene is TRBV5-1, the J gene TRBJ2-1; no firm D call. The CDR3 covers 15 residues. Trimming removed 0 bases from V and 0 bases from J, with 7 bases in between. Germline V CDR1 and CDR2: SGHRS, YFSETQ. Full variable domain (outside the CDR3, taken from reference TRBV5-1 and TRBJ2-1): KAGVTQTPRYLIKTRGQQVTLSCSPISGHRSVSWYQQTPGQGLQFLFEYFSETQRNKGNFPGRFSGRQFSNSRSEMNVSTLELGDSALYLCASSLVGNSYNEQFFGPGTRLTVL.

This chain uses TRBV29-1 with TRBJ1-4, with a weak D call TRBD1 (5 bases). V gave up 4 bases and J gave up 0 bases, with 9 bases separating them. The CDR3 totals 14 residues. In germline, CDR1 is SQVTM, CDR2 ANQGSEA. CDR3 sequence reads: CSVAGRATNEKLFF. DNA of the CDR3: TGCAGCGTTGCAGGGCGTGCAACTAATGAAAAACTGTTTTTT.

This clone was observed a single time. The chain carries TRBV6-6 and TRBJ2-1, with D possibly TRBD2 on 7 matching bases. This CDR3 has 15 amino acids. Trimming took 7 bases from V and 1 from J, leaving 14 bases between them. Looked up from germline, CDR1 is MNHNY and CDR2 is SVGAGI (reference sequence). The chain's CDR3 is CASTQSGTSYNEQFF. The DNA for the CDR3 is TGTGCCAGCACACAAAGCGGGACATCCTACAATGAGCAGTTCTTC.

V gene TRBV29-1 combines with J gene TRBJ1-4; maybe TRBD1 (5 bases). This CDR3 has 13 residues. Trimming shortened V by 6 bases and J by 3 bases, and 11 bases separated the two germline ends. From germline, CDR1 is SQVTM and CDR2 ANQGSEA. The DNA for the CDR3 is TGCAGCGTGAAGGGACGCGCTAATGAAAAACTGTTTTTT. Protein product: CSVKGRANEKLFF. The full variable domain, in which reference TRBV29-1 and TRBJ1-4 provide the parts outside the CDR3, is SAVISQKPSRDICQRGTSLTIQCQVDSQVTMMFWYRQQPGQSLTLIATANQGSEATYESGFVIDKFPISRPNLTFSTLTVSNMSPEDSSIYLCSVKGRANEKLFFGSGTQLSVL.

This chain uses TRBV6-1 with TRBJ2-3; D unresolved. CDR3 size: 15 residues. V was pared by 6 bases and J by 0 bases, with 13 bases between. CDR1 and CDR2 (germline): MNHNS, SASEGT. CDR3 in amino acids: CASRLTVLSTDTQYF. The CDR3, as DNA: TGTGCCAGCAGGCTGACTGTGCTCAGCACAGATACGCAGTATTTT.

The chain has TRBV6-1 and TRBJ2-1; TRBD2 agrees at 11 bases. The junction had 9 bases not matched to a gene; V was cut back by 7 bases and J by 7 bases. Germline loops: CDR1 MNHNS, CDR2 SASEGT. The CDR3 consists of 15 residues. CDR3 in amino acids: CASIHHSGGANEQFF. In nucleotides, the CDR3 is TGTGCCAGCATCCACCATAGCGGGGGGGCAAATGAGCAGTTCTTC.

The V gene is TRBV6-1, the J gene TRBJ1-2, with 7 bases fitting TRBD1. CDR1 and CDR2 from the germline V gene are MNHNS and SASEGT. CDR3 length: 13 residues. J gave up 8 bases and V 4 bases, and 7 bases lay outside the gene matches. CDR3 nucleotide sequence: TGTGCCAGCAGTGCCGGGACAGCTGGGGGCTACACCTTC. Translated, it gives CASSAGTAGGYTF.

This CDR3 reads CAWTGEISTGELFF. The DNA of the CDR3 is TGTGCCTGGACAGGGGAAATATCCACCGGGGAGCTGTTTTTT. The chain uses TRBV7-7 and TRBJ2-2, with 9 bases matching TRBD1. V trimming: 11 bases; J trimming: 4 bases; junction bases outside the gene matches: 8. In germline, CDR1 is SSHAT, CDR2 FNYEAQ (reference sequence). CDR3 length: 14 residues.

This sequence joins TRBV6-5 and TRBJ1-6; 9 nucleotides align to TRBD1. V lost 5 bases to trimming and J lost 6 bases; unmatched junction nucleotides: 5. Germline CDR1 and CDR2: MNHEY and SVGAGI. The CDR3 length is 15 residues. This CDR3 is CASSRTGAGNSPLHF. CDR3 DNA: TGTGCCAGCAGTCGGACAGGGGCGGGTAATTCACCCCTCCACTTT.

This clone is a singleton in its sample. The genes are TRBV28 and TRBJ1-2; D is unresolved. V was cut by 3 bases and J by 7 bases, with 6 bases left in between. The CDR3 spans 11 residues. Germline loops: CDR1 MDHEN, CDR2 SYDVKM. CDR3 nucleotide sequence: TGTGCCAGCAGTTTCACATTTGGCTACACCTTC. This codes for CASSFTFGYTF.

In its sample, this clone was seen a few times. This chain links TRBV20-1 with TRBJ1-2, with D unresolved. Trimming pared 3 bases from V and 4 bases from J, leaving 6 bases between. CDR1 DFQATT and CDR2 SNEGSKA come from the germline V gene (reference sequence). The CDR3 has 11 residues. CDR3 in DNA: TGCAGTGCTAGTAGCGGCTATGGCTACACCTTC. Translation: CSASSGYGYTF.

J is TRBJ2-1 and V is TRBV11-2; tentatively, D is TRBD2 (6 bases). Trimming took 5 bases from V and 0 from J, leaving 14 bases between them. The CDR3 runs 16 residues. Germline CDR1 is SGHAT and CDR2 is FQNNGV. CDR3 nucleotides: TGTGCCAGCAGCCTTCCCTCCGGGAGCTCCTACAATGAGCAGTTCTTC. Amino acid sequence: CASSLPSGSSYNEQFF.

The genes are TRBV6-5 and TRBJ1-3, with 9 nucleotides matching TRBD1. With V trimmed by 4 bases and J by 4 bases, 2 bases remained unmatched. Germline V gene lookup returns CDR1 MNHEY and CDR2 SVGAGI. This CDR3 region has 14 residues. As DNA, the CDR3 is TGTGCCAGCAGTTTCGGGACAGGGGGAAACACCATATATTTT. Translated, it gives CASSFGTGGNTIYF.

This rearrangement joins TRBV19 to TRBJ1-6; the D gene is possibly TRBD1 (6 bases). The CDR3 runs 19 residues. Germline CDR1 reads LNHDA; CDR2 reads SQIVND (reference sequence). V dropped 3 bases and J dropped 0 bases, with 18 bases sitting between them. CDR3 DNA: TGTGCCAGTAGTATTTCCTGGGGGGGCAGAAGCTCCTATAATTCACCCCTCCACTTT. Translating gives CASSISWGGRSSYNSPLHF.

This chain joins TRBV7-8 and TRBJ2-1; D possibly corresponds to TRBD2 (6 bases). The CDR3 extends over 18 amino acids. V lost 1 base and J lost 2, with 18 bases in between. Germline-derived CDR1 and CDR2 are SGHVS and FQNEAQ. In nucleotides, the CDR3 is TGTGCCAGCAGCTTAGTGTCCGTTGCCTGGACTACCTACAATGAGCAGTTCTTC. Protein product: CASSLVSVAWTTYNEQFF.

The chain employs TRBV18 and TRBJ2-3, with unresolved D. The V end was cut by 4 bases, the J end by 0 bases, with 11 bases between. CDR3 length equals 15 residues. CDR1 and CDR2 from the germline V gene are KGHSH and LQKENI. The CDR3 is CASSLTVASTDTQYF. CDR3 DNA sequence: TGTGCCAGCTCACTAACTGTAGCTAGCACAGATACGCAGTATTTT.

CDR3 nucleotides: TGTGCCAGCAGCGACCGGGCTAGCGGGAGCTACGAGCAGTACTTC. Translated, it gives CASSDRASGSYEQYF. J is TRBJ2-7 and V is TRBV5-4; 10 bases agree with TRBD2. The CDR3 loop spans 15 amino acids. J lost 3 bases, V lost 4 bases, and 7 bases had no gene match. Germline-derived CDR1 and CDR2 are SGHNT and YYREEE (reference sequence).

The CDR3 loop reads CASSLRAGPGGLAPGELFF. The DNA of the CDR3 is TGTGCCAGCAGTTTACGTGCGGGTCCAGGGGGCCTGGCTCCCGGGGAGCTGTTTTTT. The rearrangement joins TRBV27 to TRBJ2-2; 8 nucleotides match TRBD1. The germline V gene has CDR1 MNHEY and CDR2 SMNVEV (reference sequence). V gave up 2 bases and J gave up 6 bases; unmatched junction bases: 17. The CDR3 consists of 19 residues.

J is TRBJ1-5 and V is TRBV27; 7 bases map to TRBD1. The CDR3 spans 14 residues. Germline CDR1 MNHEY, CDR2 SMNVEV (reference sequence). Trimming at V came to 5 bases and at J to 2 bases, leaving 3 bases not matched to a gene. This chain's CDR3 is CASSPGTGNQPQHF. The CDR3 nucleotides are TGTGCCAGCAGTCCAGGGACAGGCAATCAGCCCCAGCATTTT.

The V and J genes are TRBV7-2 and TRBJ2-2; the match to TRBD1 covers 10 bases. CDR3 length: 15 amino acids. Germline V gives CDR1 SGHTA, CDR2 FQGNSA. V lost 8 bases and J lost 3; bases outside the gene matches: 6. The CDR3 is CASRRTGGYTGELFF. CDR3 DNA: TGTGCCAGCCGCAGGACAGGGGGATACACCGGGGAGCTGTTTTTT.

The CDR3: CASSYRKGWDNSPLHF. For the CDR3, the DNA is TGTGCCAGCAGTTATAGAAAGGGTTGGGATAATTCACCCCTCCACTTT. The chain uses TRBV6-5 and TRBJ1-6; D unresolved. V lost 3 bases to trimming and J lost 5 bases, with 14 bases between them. CDR1 is MNHEY, CDR2 SVGAGI, per germline. The CDR3 covers 16 residues.

This chain connects TRBV14 to TRBJ2-1; TRBD2 matches 10 bases. The length of the CDR3 is 17 residues. Losses at the gene ends were 2 bases for V and 10 bases for J; bases not matched to a gene: 14. Looked up from germline, CDR1 is SGHDN and CDR2 is FVKESK. This CDR3 reads CASSQHRTSGLVGEQFF. As DNA, the CDR3 is TGTGCCAGCAGCCAACATCGGACTAGCGGACTAGTGGGGGAGCAGTTCTTC. Full variable domain (outside the CDR3, taken from reference TRBV14 and TRBJ2-1): EAGVTQFPSHSVIEKGQTVTLRCDPISGHDNLYWYRRVMGKEIKFLLHFVKESKQDESGMPNNRFLAERTGGTYSTLKVQPAELEDSGVYFCASSQHRTSGLVGEQFFGPGTRLTVL.

The chain combines TRBV10-3 with TRBJ1-1, with a tentative D call TRBD1 (5 bases). V lost 6 bases and J lost 1, with 24 bases in between. The CDR3 runs to 18 residues. CDR1 and CDR2 from the germline V gene are ENHRY and SYGVKD. Written as DNA, the CDR3 is TGTGCCATCAGGGGGAGAGGGGTCGGGGGGGAGTGGAACACTGAAGCTTTCTTT. Translating gives CAIRGRGVGGEWNTEAFF.

V usage is TRBV6-5 and J usage is TRBJ1-2; no clear D. CDR1 is MNHEY, CDR2 SVGAGI, per germline. The CDR3 runs 13 residues. Trimming took off 8 bases at V and 0 bases at J, with 10 bases between the two ends. CDR3 in DNA: TGTGCCAGCCGAGAGCCGACTAACTATGGCTACACCTTC. Translating it yields CASREPTNYGYTF.

This chain connects TRBV7-8 to TRBJ2-5; 7 bases match TRBD2. CDR3 length: 15 residues. Trimming took 6 bases from V and 5 from J; bases not matched to a gene: 12. Germline CDR1 and CDR2: SGHVS and FQNEAQ. DNA for the CDR3: TGTGCCAGCAGAAGAGGTGGCGGGAGTTACGAGACCCAGTACTTC. The encoded protein is CASRRGGGSYETQYF.

The chain is built from TRBV4-1 and TRBJ1-2; the D gene is possibly TRBD1 (5 bases). V dropped 0 bases and J dropped 3 bases, with 17 bases sitting between them. Per germline, CDR1 MGHRA and CDR2 YSYEKL. The CDR3 contains 17 residues. The CDR3 DNA reads TGCGCCAGCAGCCAAGAGGGGCCAGGGAGAAGCTACTATGGCTACACCTTC. Its protein is CASSQEGPGRSYYGYTF.